Shown below are 4 T cell receptor beta chains from a single sample sequenced in a study of identifying expanded T cells in peripheral blood. Sequencing was performed with immunoSEQ multiplex PCR; in TCRdb, only in-frame clones are kept and a portion is missing. The profile shows some 120,000 clones, roughly 82% of them singletons. Material: blood. All receptors come from a person between 18 and 70 years old in good health.

This chain connects TRBV7-2 to TRBJ2-7; a weak D match, TRBD2 (6 bases). Deletions cut 2 bases from V and 6 bases from J, with 14 bases between. The CDR3 has 14 residues. Germline V CDR1 and CDR2: SGHTA, FQGNSA. CDR3 nucleotide sequence: TGTGCCAGCAGCTTACAGGGAACCGGGGGCGAGCAGTACTTC. This gives the protein CASSLQGTGGEQYF.

The V and J genes are TRBV7-9 and TRBJ1-2; D not resolved. From germline, CDR1 is SEHNR and CDR2 FQNEAQ (reference sequence). This CDR3 contains 14 residues. V was shortened by 1 base and J by 2 bases, with 8 bases between the two germline ends. The CDR3 DNA sequence: TGTGCCAGCAGCTTAGATCTTTTGAACTATGGCTACACCTTC. Translated, it gives CASSLDLLNYGYTF.

The V and J genes are TRBV7-8 and TRBJ2-7; 7 bases are a match to TRBD2. The CDR3 has 14 amino acids. The germline CDR1 and CDR2 sequences are SGHVS and FQNEAQ. Trimming took 3 bases from V and 3 from J; bases not matched to a gene: 5. CDR3 DNA: TGTGCCAGCAGCTTCGCCCGGGGGGACTACGAGCAGTACTTC. This gives the protein CASSFARGDYEQYF.

This chain connects TRBV6-1 to TRBJ1-2, with D unclear. Germline loops: CDR1 MNHNS, CDR2 SASEGT. The CDR3 totals 12 residues. Deletions cut 2 bases from V and 9 bases from J, with 10 bases between. This CDR3 reads CASSEFPSSYTF. Here the CDR3 DNA reads TGTGCCAGCAGTGAATTCCCGTCGAGCTACACCTTC.